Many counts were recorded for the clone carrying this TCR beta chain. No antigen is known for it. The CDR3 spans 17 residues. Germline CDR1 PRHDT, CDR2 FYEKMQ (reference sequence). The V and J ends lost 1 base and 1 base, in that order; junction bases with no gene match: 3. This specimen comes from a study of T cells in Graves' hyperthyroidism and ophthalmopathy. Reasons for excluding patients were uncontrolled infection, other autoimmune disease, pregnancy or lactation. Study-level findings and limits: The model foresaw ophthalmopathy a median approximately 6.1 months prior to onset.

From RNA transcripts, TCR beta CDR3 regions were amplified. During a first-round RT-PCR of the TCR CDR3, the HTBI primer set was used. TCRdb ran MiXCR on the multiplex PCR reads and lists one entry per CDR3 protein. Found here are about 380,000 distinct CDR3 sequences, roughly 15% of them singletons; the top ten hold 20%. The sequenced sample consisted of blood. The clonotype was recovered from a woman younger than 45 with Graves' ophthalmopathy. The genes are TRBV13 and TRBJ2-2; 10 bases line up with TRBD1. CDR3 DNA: TGTGCCAGCAGCTTAGTACGGGACAGGGGGAACACCGGGGAGCTGTTTTTT. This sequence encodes CASSLVRDRGNTGELFF.